This TCR beta chain was obtained from a study of blood T cells in healthy people across ages. The germline V and J ends were trimmed by 9 bases and 2 bases, with 18 bases remaining between them. This CDR3 has 15 residues. Germline V gene sequence: CDR1 KGHDR, CDR2 SFDVKD. Next came a second PCR, run for about 6 to 12 cycles, which used a sample-barcoded 5' primer along with a J-beta primer mix. Sequencing recovered at least 2.5 million CDR3-containing paired-end reads from each sample. From the 5' RACE reads, TCRdb called clonotypes with MiXCR, one entry per CDR3 protein. Seen here are hundreds of thousands of distinct CDR3 sequences, 56% observed once, and the top ten hold roughly 25%. Only a few counts were recorded for this clonotype. Healthy individuals of Caucasian origin from Russia, aged about 6 to 95, served as donors.

Input material: blood. The TCR was taken from a man between 35 and 55 years old in good health. V usage is TRBV24-1 and J usage is TRBJ2-5, with D maybe TRBD1 (6 bases). CDR3 loop: CATGVWGREQETQYF. The CDR3 bases are TGTGCCACCGGCGTTTGGGGGCGCGAGCAAGAGACCCAGTACTTC.